This T cell receptor (beta chain) came from a study of T cells in Graves' hyperthyroidism and ophthalmopathy. TCR beta CDR3 regions were amplified from RNA. HTBI primers were used for first-round RT-PCR of the TCR CDR3. TCRdb re-derived calls from the multiplex PCR reads in MiXCR, one entry per CDR3 protein. The repertoire holds 730,000 or so distinct CDR3 sequences, with over 15% as singletons. Between the trimmed V and J ends, which lost 1 base and 4 bases, there was a span of 8 bases. The CDR3 contains 14 residues. Germline CDR1 MGHRA, CDR2 YSYEKL. Sequenced: blood. The V gene is TRBV4-1, the J gene TRBJ1-3; no clear D gene. The receptor's source is a woman aged 45 to 65 with Graves' hyperthyroidism that later progressed to Graves' ophthalmopathy. The CDR3 DNA is TGCGCCAGCAGCCAAGTGAGGGCCGGAAACACCATATATTTT. Translated, it gives CASSQVRAGNTIYF.